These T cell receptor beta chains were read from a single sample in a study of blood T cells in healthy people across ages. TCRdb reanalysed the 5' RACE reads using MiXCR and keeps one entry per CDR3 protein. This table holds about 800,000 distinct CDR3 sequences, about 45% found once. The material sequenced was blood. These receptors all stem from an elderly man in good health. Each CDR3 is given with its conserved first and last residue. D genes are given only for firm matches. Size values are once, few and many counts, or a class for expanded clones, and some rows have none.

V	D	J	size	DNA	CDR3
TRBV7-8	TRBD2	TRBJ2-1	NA	TGTGCCAGCAGCAAACGAACAAGCGGGAGGGCCGTTGATGAGCAGTTCTTC	CASSKRTSGRAVDEQFF
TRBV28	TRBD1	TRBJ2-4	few	TGTGCCAGCAGTTTAAAGTTAGACAGGGTCACCAAAAACATTCAGTACTTC	CASSLKLDRVTKNIQYF
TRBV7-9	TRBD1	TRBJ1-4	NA	TGTGCCAGCAGCTGGGGACAGAGAGATTCCGCCTATGAAAAACTGTTTTTT	CASSWGQRDSAYEKLFF
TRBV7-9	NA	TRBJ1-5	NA	TGTGCCAGCAGTTTTTCGACGGTTAGGGTGGATCAGCCCCAGCATTTT	CASSFSTVRVDQPQHF
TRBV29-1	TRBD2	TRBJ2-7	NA	TGCAGCGTCGAGGGGCTAGCGGGAGGACGCAGCTCCTACGAGCAGTACTTC	CSVEGLAGGRSSYEQYF
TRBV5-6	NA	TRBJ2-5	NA	TGTGCCAGCAGTTCGCAGTGGAATGGGCAGTACTTC	CASSSQWNGQYF
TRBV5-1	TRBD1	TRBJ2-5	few	TGCGCCAGCAAGGTGGGACAGGCAGGGGAGACCCAGTACTTC	CASKVGQAGETQYF
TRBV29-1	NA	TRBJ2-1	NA	TGCAGCGTATGGGCTCCCCTCTCCGGTGAGCAGTTCTTC	CSVWAPLSGEQFF
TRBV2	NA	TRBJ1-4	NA	TGTGCCAGCAGACTCGTTCTAGGGACACAGGAAAAACTGTTTTTT	CASRLVLGTQEKLFF
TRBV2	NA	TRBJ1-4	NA	TGTGCCAGCAGTGTCAGACAGCTTAATGAAAAACTGTTTTTT	CASSVRQLNEKLFF
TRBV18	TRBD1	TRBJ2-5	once	TGTGCCAGCTCCCTAGACAGGGTAAAAGAGACCCAGTACTTC	CASSLDRVKETQYF
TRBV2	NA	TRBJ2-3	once	TGTGCCAGCAGGGACGATATGCTCACAGATACGCAGTATTTT	CASRDDMLTDTQYF
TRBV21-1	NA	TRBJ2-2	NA	TGTGCCAGCAGCAATGCGGCAGGGGGCCTCACCGGGGAGCTGTTTTTT	CASSNAAGGLTGELFF
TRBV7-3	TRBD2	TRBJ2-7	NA	TGTGCCAGCAGCTTAACTTCTAGCGGGAGGGCCACTGAGCAGTACTTC	CASSLTSSGRATEQYF
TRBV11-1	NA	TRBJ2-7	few	TGTGCCAGCGCACCCAGGACTCCCGTCAGATACGAGCAGTACTTC	CASAPRTPVRYEQYF
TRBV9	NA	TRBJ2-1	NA	TGTACCAGCACCAGCCAAGGAGGGAGAGGTGAGCAGTTCTTC	CTSTSQGGRGEQFF
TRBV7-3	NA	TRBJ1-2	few	TGTGCCAGCAGCGTAAGGGCAGGGGATGGCTACACCTTC	CASSVRAGDGYTF
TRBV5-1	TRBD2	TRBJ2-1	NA	TGCGCCAGCAGCTTGGGCCAGTCGCTACCCGCCAGCGGGACCTCCTACAATGAGCAGTTCTTC	CASSLGQSLPASGTSYNEQFF
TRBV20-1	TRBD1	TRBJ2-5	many	TGCAGTGCACCGGGACAGGATGTTCAAGAGACCCAGTACTTC	CSAPGQDVQETQYF
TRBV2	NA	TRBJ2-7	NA	TGTGCCAGCAGGGGATGGGGGGTCACCGGCGAGCAGTACTTC	CASRGWGVTGEQYF